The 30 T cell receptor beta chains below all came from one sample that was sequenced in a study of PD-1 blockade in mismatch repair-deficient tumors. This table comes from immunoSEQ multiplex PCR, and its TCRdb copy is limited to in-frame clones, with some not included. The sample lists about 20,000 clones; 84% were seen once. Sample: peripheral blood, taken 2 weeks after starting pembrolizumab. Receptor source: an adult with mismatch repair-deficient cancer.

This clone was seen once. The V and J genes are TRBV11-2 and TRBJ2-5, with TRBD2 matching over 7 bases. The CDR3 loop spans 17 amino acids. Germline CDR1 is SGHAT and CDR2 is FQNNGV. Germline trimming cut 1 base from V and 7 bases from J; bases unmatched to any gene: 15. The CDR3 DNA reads TGTGCCAGCAGCTTAGCTCCGAGGGGAGGGCGAGTGGGGACCCAGTACTTC. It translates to CASSLAPRGGRVGTQYF.

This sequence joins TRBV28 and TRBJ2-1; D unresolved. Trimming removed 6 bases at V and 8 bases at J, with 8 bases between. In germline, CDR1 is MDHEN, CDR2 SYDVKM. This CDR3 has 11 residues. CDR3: CASRVRHEQFF. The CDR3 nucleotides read TGTGCCAGCAGGGTTAGGCATGAGCAGTTCTTC.

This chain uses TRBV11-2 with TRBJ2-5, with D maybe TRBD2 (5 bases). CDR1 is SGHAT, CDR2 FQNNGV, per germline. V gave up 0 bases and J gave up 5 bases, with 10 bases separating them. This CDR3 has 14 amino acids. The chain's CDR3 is CASSLDLREETQYF. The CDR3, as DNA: TGTGCCAGCAGCTTAGATTTGAGGGAGGAGACCCAGTACTTC.

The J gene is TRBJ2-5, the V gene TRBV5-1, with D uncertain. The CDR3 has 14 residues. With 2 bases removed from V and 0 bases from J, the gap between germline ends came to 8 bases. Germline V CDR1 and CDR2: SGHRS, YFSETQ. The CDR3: CASSLSLYQETQYF. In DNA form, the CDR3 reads TGCGCCAGCAGCTTATCCCTGTACCAAGAGACCCAGTACTTC.

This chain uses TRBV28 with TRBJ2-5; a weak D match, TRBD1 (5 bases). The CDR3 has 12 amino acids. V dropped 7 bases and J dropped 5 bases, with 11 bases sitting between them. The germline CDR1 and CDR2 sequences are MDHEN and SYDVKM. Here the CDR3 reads CASKIKGETQYF. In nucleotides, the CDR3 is TGTGCCAGCAAAATCAAGGGGGAGACCCAGTACTTC.

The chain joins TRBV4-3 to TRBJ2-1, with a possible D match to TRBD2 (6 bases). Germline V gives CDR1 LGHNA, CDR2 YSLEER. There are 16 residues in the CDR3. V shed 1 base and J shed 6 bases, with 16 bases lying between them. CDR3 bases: TGCGCCAGCAGCCAAGTTTCAGGGAGGACCGCCAATGAGCAGTTCTTC. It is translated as CASSQVSGRTANEQFF.

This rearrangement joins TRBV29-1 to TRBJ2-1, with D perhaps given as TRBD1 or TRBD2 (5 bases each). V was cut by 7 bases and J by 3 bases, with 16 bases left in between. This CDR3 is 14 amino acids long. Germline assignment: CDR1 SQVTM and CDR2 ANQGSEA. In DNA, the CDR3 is TGCAGCGCCGAAGGGGACCCCTACTACAATGAGCAGTTCTTC. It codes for CSAEGDPYYNEQFF.

The CDR3 DNA reads TGTGCCAGCAGTGAACGCTATGGCTACACCTTC. Translating it yields CASSERYGYTF. The genes are TRBV2 and TRBJ1-2, with no clear D. CDR3 length: 11 residues. CDR1 is SNHLY, CDR2 FYNNEI, per germline. V gave up 2 bases and J gave up 4 bases, with 2 bases separating them.

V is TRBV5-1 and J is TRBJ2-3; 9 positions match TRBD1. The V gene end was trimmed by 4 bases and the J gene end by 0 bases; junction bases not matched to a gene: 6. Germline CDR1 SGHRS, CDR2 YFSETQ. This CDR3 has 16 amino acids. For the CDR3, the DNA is TGCGCCAGCAGCATAGGACAGGGGAGTAGCACAGATACGCAGTATTTT. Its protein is CASSIGQGSSTDTQYF. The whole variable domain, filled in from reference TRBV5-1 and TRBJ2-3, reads KAGVTQTPRYLIKTRGQQVTLSCSPISGHRSVSWYQQTPGQGLQFLFEYFSETQRNKGNFPGRFSGRQFSNSRSEMNVSTLELGDSALYLCASSIGQGSSTDTQYFGPGTRLTVL.

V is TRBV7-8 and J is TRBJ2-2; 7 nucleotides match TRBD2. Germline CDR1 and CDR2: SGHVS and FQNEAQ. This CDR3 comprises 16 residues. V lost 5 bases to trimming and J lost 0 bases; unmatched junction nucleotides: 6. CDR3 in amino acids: CASSLTGGANTGELFF. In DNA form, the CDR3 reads TGTGCCAGCAGCCTCACTGGGGGGGCGAACACCGGGGAGCTGTTTTTT.

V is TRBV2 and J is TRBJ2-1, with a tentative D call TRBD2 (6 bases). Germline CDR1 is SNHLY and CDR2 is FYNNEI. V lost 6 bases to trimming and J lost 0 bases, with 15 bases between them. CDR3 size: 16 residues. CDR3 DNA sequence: TGTGCCAGCAGATGGGACCCCGGGAGCTCCTACAATGAGCAGTTCTTC. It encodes CASRWDPGSSYNEQFF.

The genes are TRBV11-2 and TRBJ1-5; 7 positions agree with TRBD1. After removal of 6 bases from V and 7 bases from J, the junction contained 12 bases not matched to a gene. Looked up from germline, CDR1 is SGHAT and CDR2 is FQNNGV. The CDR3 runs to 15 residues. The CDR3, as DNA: TGTGCCAGCAGTCGCACAGGGGACTTAGGGCAGCCCCAGCATTTT. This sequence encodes CASSRTGDLGQPQHF.

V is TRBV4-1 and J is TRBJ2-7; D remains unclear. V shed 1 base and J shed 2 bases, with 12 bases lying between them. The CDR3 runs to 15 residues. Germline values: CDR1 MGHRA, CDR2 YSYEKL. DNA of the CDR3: TGCGCCAGCAGCCAAGGGCGATCCCCGACCTACGAGCAGTACTTC. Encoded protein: CASSQGRSPTYEQYF.

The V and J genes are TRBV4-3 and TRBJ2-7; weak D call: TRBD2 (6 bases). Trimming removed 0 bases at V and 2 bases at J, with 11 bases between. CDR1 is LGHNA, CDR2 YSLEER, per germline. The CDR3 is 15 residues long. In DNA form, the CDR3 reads TGCGCCAGCAGCCAAGATGCTGGCGGGACCTACGAGCAGTACTTC. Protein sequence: CASSQDAGGTYEQYF.

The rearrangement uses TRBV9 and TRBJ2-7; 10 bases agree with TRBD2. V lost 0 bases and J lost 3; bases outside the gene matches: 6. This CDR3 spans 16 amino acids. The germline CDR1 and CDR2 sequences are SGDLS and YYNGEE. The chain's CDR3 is CASSVATSGAYYEQYF. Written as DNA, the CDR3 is TGTGCCAGCAGCGTAGCTACTAGCGGGGCTTACTACGAGCAGTACTTC.

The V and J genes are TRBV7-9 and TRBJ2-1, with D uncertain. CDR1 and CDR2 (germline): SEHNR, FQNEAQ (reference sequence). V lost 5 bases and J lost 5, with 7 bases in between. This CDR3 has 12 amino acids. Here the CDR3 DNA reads TGTGCCAGCAGCCTCACAGACAATGAGCAGTTCTTC. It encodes CASSLTDNEQFF.

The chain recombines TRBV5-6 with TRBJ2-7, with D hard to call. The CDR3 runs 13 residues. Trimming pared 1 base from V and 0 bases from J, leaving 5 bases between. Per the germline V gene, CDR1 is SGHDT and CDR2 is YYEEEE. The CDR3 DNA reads TGTGCCAGCAGCTTGACAAACTCCTACGAGCAGTACTTC. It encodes CASSLTNSYEQYF.

The CDR3 DNA sequence: TGTGCCAGCAGTTTATCCCGGACAGGGGGCGCCTCTAACTATGGCTACACCTTC. It specifies CASSLSRTGGASNYGYTF. This chain uses TRBV27 with TRBJ1-2; 11 positions match TRBD1. This CDR3 has 18 residues. V dropped 0 bases and J dropped 0; count of bases not matched to a gene: 6. Germline V gene lookup returns CDR1 MNHEY and CDR2 SMNVEV (reference sequence).

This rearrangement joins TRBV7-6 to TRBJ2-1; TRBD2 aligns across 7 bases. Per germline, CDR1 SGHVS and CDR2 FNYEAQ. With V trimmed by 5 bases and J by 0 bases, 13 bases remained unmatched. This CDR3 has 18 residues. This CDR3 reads CASSPRTSTASSYNEQFF. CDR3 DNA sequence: TGTGCCAGCAGCCCAAGGACTAGTACCGCATCCTCCTACAATGAGCAGTTCTTC.

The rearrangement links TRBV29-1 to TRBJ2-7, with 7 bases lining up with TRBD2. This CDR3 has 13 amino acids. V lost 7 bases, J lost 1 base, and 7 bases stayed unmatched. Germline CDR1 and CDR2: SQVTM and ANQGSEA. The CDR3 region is CSARAGNSYEQYF. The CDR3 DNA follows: TGCAGCGCCAGAGCGGGGAATTCCTACGAGCAGTACTTC.

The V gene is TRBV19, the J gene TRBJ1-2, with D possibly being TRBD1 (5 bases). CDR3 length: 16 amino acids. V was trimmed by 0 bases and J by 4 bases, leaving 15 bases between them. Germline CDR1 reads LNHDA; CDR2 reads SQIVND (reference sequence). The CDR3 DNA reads TGTGCCAGTAGTATAGATCTGATAGGGGTTAGCTATGGCTACACCTTC. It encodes CASSIDLIGVSYGYTF.

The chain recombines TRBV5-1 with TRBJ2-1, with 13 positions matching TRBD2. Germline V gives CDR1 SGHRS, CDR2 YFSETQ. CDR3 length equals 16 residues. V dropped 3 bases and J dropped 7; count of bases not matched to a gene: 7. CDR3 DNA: TGCGCCAGCAGCTCAACGGGACTAGCGGGAATGAATGAGCAGTTCTTC. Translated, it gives CASSSTGLAGMNEQFF.

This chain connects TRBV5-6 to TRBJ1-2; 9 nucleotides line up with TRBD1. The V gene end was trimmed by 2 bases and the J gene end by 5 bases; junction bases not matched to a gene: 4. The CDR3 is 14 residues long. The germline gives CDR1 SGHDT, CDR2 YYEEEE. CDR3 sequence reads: CASSFGDRVYGYTF. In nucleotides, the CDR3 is TGTGCCAGCAGCTTTGGGGACAGGGTTTATGGCTACACCTTC.

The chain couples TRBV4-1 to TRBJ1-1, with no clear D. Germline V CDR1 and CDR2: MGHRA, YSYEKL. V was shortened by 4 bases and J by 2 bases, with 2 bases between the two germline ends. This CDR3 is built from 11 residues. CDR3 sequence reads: CASSRNTEAFF. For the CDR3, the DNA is TGCGCCAGCAGCCGAAACACTGAAGCTTTCTTT.

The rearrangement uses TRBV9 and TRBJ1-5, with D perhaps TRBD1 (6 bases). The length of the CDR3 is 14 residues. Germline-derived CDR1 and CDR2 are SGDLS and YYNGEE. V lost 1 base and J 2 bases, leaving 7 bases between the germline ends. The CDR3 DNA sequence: TGTGCCAGCAGCGTATCAGGGGGCAATCAGCCCCAGCATTTT. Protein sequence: CASSVSGGNQPQHF.

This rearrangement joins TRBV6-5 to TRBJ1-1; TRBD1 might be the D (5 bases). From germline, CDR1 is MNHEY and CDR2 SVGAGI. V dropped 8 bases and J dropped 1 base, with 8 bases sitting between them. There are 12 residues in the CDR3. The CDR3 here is CASLRGNTEAFF. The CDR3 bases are TGTGCCAGCCTTAGGGGGAACACTGAAGCTTTCTTT.

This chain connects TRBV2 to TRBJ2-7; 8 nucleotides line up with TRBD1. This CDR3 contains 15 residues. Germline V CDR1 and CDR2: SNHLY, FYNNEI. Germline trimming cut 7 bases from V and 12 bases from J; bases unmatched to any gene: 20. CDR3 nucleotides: TGTGCCAGCACCGAATGGGCAGGGGGCCTTTCTTTGAGGTACTTC. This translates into CASTEWAGGLSLRYF.

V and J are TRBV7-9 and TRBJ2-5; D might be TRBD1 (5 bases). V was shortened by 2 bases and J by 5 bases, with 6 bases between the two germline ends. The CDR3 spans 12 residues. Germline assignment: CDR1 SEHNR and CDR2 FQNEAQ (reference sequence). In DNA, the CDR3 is TGTGCCAGCAGCTTATACAGGGAGACCCAGTACTTC. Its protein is CASSLYRETQYF.

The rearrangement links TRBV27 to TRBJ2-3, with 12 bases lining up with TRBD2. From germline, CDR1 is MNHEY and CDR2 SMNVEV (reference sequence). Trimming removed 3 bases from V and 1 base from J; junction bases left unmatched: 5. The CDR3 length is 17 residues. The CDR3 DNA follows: TGTGCCAGCAGTTTCCCTAGCGGGGGGGGAGGCACAGATACGCAGTATTTT. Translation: CASSFPSGGGGTDTQYF.

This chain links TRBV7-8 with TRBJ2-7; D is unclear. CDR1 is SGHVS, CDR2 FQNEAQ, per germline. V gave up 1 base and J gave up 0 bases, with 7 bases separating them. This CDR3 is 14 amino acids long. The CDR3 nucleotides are TGTGCCAGCAGCTTAGAGGCGGCCTCCTACGAGCAGTACTTC. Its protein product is CASSLEAASYEQYF.